The 22 T cell receptor beta chains reported below all come from one sample, sequenced in a study of shared clonotypes between healthy human individuals. The data were produced by immunoSEQ multiplex PCR, yet TCRdb's version contains in-frame clones alone and is incomplete. The table shows about 1.1 million clones, with around three quarters occurring only once. Sequenced sample: memory CD4+ T cells from PBMCs. Subset given: CD45RA-negative fraction. Receptors were obtained from a man in his late teens or twenties in good health. Some clones in this sample may be carry-over from other donors' samples.

This rearrangement joins TRBV19 to TRBJ1-5; the D is unclear. V was cut by 3 bases and J by 8 bases, with 8 bases left in between. CDR1 LNHDA and CDR2 SQIVND come from the germline V gene (reference sequence). The CDR3 spans 12 residues. CDR3 amino acids: CASSIRGEPQHF. The CDR3 region has the DNA TGTGCCAGTAGTATCCGGGGAGAGCCCCAGCATTTT.

The V and J genes are TRBV25-1 and TRBJ2-2; 9 bases map to TRBD1. Germline trimming cut 4 bases from V and 9 bases from J; bases unmatched to any gene: 3. Per germline, CDR1 MGHDK and CDR2 SYGVNS. The CDR3 loop spans 13 amino acids. This chain's CDR3 is CASSATGGRELFF. The CDR3 DNA is TGTGCCAGCAGTGCAACAGGGGGCAGGGAGCTGTTTTTT.

V usage is TRBV28 and J usage is TRBJ2-2; 11 nucleotides align to TRBD2. Trimming at V came to 6 bases and at J to 5 bases, leaving 17 bases not matched to a gene. The CDR3 has 19 amino acids. The V gene's germline CDR1 is MDHEN and CDR2 SYDVKM. The CDR3 protein is CASRNLKPGLADTTGELFF. The CDR3 DNA reads TGTGCCAGCAGAAACCTCAAACCGGGACTAGCGGATACTACCGGGGAGCTGTTTTTT.

The chain links TRBV5-1 to TRBJ2-7; TRBD1 matches 7 bases. CDR1 and CDR2 from the germline V gene are SGHRS and YFSETQ. This CDR3 has 15 residues. The ends lost 2 bases at V and 0 bases at J; junction bases unmatched: 5. The CDR3 nucleotides are TGCGCCAGCAGCTTAGGGACAGCGAACTCCTACGAGCAGTACTTC. Residues: CASSLGTANSYEQYF.

The chain combines TRBV7-3 with TRBJ2-3, with D perhaps matching TRBD2 (6 bases). The germline V and J ends were trimmed by 2 bases and 5 bases, with 14 bases remaining between them. The length of the CDR3 is 15 residues. Per germline, CDR1 SGHTA and CDR2 FQGTGA. CDR3 nucleotides: TGTGCCAGCAGCTTAGAGGGACCAGCGGGAGATACGCAGTATTTT. This codes for CASSLEGPAGDTQYF.

V and J are TRBV11-2 and TRBJ1-3; D remains unclear. Germline loops: CDR1 SGHAT, CDR2 FQNNGV. V was cut by 1 base and J by 4 bases, with 17 bases left in between. The length of the CDR3 is 17 residues. Here the CDR3 DNA reads TGTGCCAGCAGCTTAGTGTCCCCCAGAGTAGCGGGAAACACCATATATTTT. Protein: CASSLVSPRVAGNTIYF.

The rearrangement uses TRBV28 and TRBJ2-6; 7 positions match TRBD1. The germline gives CDR1 MDHEN, CDR2 SYDVKM. CDR3 length: 15 amino acids. V shed 8 bases, J shed 2 bases, and the junction held 6 bases outside the gene matches. The CDR3 DNA reads TGTGCCAGCGGCACCGGGACAGCTGGGGCCAACGTCCTGACTTTC. It translates to CASGTGTAGANVLTF.

V gene TRBV4-3 combines with J gene TRBJ2-6; D gene unclear. Germline loops: CDR1 LGHNA, CDR2 YSLEER. The ends were cut back, 0 bases at V and 0 bases at J, with 9 bases in the middle. The CDR3 runs 17 residues. The CDR3 here is CASSQEWQSSGANVLTF. In nucleotides, the CDR3 is TGCGCCAGCAGCCAAGAATGGCAGAGCTCTGGGGCCAACGTCCTGACTTTC.

This chain links TRBV19 with TRBJ1-1; D is unclear. CDR1 is LNHDA, CDR2 SQIVND, per germline (reference sequence). Trimming stripped 5 bases from V and 0 bases from J, with 13 bases between. The CDR3 spans 15 residues. CDR3 protein: CASSPRGGLNTEAFF. CDR3 coding DNA: TGTGCCAGTAGTCCCCGAGGAGGATTGAACACTGAAGCTTTCTTT.

The chain recombines TRBV28 with TRBJ1-5; D is undetermined. Trimming left V 4 bases short and J 0 bases short, with 7 bases between. From germline, CDR1 is MDHEN and CDR2 SYDVKM. The length of the CDR3 is 14 residues. This chain's CDR3 is CASSSLDSNQPQHF. CDR3 coding DNA: TGTGCCAGCAGTTCCCTAGATAGCAATCAGCCCCAGCATTTT.

This clone was seen only once. The V and J genes are TRBV15 and TRBJ1-2, with D maybe TRBD1 (5 bases). The germline CDR1 and CDR2 sequences are LNHNV and YYDKDF (reference sequence). The ends were cut back, 1 base at V and 10 bases at J, with 16 bases in the middle. The CDR3 is 14 amino acids. CDR3 amino acids: CATSRGDQIPDYTF. CDR3 nucleotides: TGTGCCACCAGCAGAGGGGACCAGATTCCTGACTACACCTTC. The entire variable domain, with the rest obtained from reference TRBV15 and TRBJ1-2, is as follows: DAMVIQNPRYQVTQFGKPVTLSCSQTLNHNVMYWYQQKSSQAPKLLFHYYDKDFNNEADTPDNFQSRRPNTSFCFLDIRSPGLGDTAMYLCATSRGDQIPDYTFGSGTRLTVV.

The chain carries TRBV10-1 and TRBJ2-7, with D tentatively TRBD2 (6 bases). This CDR3 comprises 13 residues. CDR1 and CDR2 (germline): WNHNN, SYGVQD (reference sequence). Trimming removed 2 bases from V and 3 bases from J, with 8 bases in between. The CDR3 here is CASSERGNYEQYF. The CDR3 DNA reads TGCGCCAGCAGTGAGCGCGGGAACTACGAGCAGTACTTC.

The rearrangement uses TRBV7-9 and TRBJ2-7; 8 nucleotides agree with TRBD2. Germline V lookup: CDR1 SEHNR, CDR2 FQNEAQ (reference sequence). V trimming: 5 bases; J trimming: 7 bases; junction bases outside the gene matches: 7. CDR3 length equals 13 residues. The CDR3 coding sequence is TGTGCCAGCAGCGCGAGCGGGAGCAGGGAGCAGTACTTC. It codes for CASSASGSREQYF.

In this sample, this clone turned up a few times. The V call is TRBV4-2, the J call TRBJ2-3, with D unclear. The V gene's germline CDR1 is LGHNA and CDR2 YNFKEQ. V was trimmed by 1 base and J by 5 bases, leaving 4 bases between them. CDR3 length equals 12 residues. The CDR3 DNA reads TGTGCCAGCAGCCAAGGTGGAGATACGCAGTATTTT. Translating it yields CASSQGGDTQYF.

As regards this clone: Since a much larger clone is just one base distant, this may be a read error. This chain connects TRBV28 to TRBJ1-2, with D hard to call. Per the germline V gene, CDR1 is MDHEN and CDR2 is SYDVKM. CDR3 length: 14 residues. CDR3 in amino acids: CVSSLIVNSYGYTF. CDR3 in DNA: TGTGTCAGCAGTTTAATAGTGAATTCCTATGGCTACACCTTC.

Points on this clone: Within the sample, other DNA sequences also encode this same CDR3. The V gene is TRBV20-1, the J gene TRBJ2-3; unclear D gene. The germline V and J ends were trimmed by 3 bases and 4 bases, with 5 bases remaining between them. Germline CDR1 and CDR2: DFQATT and SNEGSKA (reference sequence). This CDR3 has 11 residues. The CDR3 is CSASLADTQYF. The CDR3 nucleotides are TGCAGTGCTAGTCTGGCAGATACGCAGTATTTT.

About this clone itself: Given a much more abundant clone one base away, this may be a read error. The rearrangement uses TRBV30 and TRBJ2-2; TRBD1 is a possible D gene (6 bases). Per the germline V gene, CDR1 is GTSNPN and CDR2 is SVGIG (reference sequence). The length of the CDR3 is 12 residues. Here the CDR3 DNA reads TGTGCCTGGTCGTGGGACACCGGGCAGCTGTTTTTT. The encoded protein is CAWSWDTGQLFF.

V and J are TRBV5-1 and TRBJ2-3; 8 nucleotides align to TRBD1. The CDR3 has 15 amino acids. V was clipped by 4 bases and J by 8 bases; unmatched bases: 12. Germline CDR1 reads SGHRS; CDR2 reads YFSETQ. CDR3 bases: TGCGCCAGCAGCCTACAGACAGGGGATGGGGCTACGCAGTATTTT. Amino acids: CASSLQTGDGATQYF.

For this clone: This may stem from a read error, because a much larger clone lies one nucleotide away. V is TRBV7-2 and J is TRBJ1-3; the match to TRBD1 covers 10 bases. Germline V gene lookup returns CDR1 SGHTA and CDR2 FQGNSA. This CDR3 has 17 amino acids. CDR3 in amino acids: CASSARQGALSGNTTYF. In nucleotides, the CDR3 is TGTGCCAGCAGCGCCCGACAGGGGGCTCTCTCTGGAAACACCACATATTTT.

The rearrangement links TRBV6-1 to TRBJ2-1, with 13 bases identical to TRBD2. With 7 bases clipped from V and 7 bases from J, the junction kept 7 bases outside the gene matches. From germline, CDR1 is MNHNS and CDR2 SASEGT. This CDR3 region has 15 residues. The chain's CDR3 is CASMTGTSGTNEQFF. For the CDR3, the DNA is TGTGCCAGCATGACCGGGACTAGCGGGACTAATGAGCAGTTCTTC.

The rearrangement uses TRBV6-1 and TRBJ1-1; D remains unclear. CDR3 length: 14 residues. Per germline, CDR1 MNHNS and CDR2 SASEGT. The V gene lost 8 bases and the J gene lost 1 base, with 14 bases spanning the gap. Here the CDR3 DNA reads TGTGCCAGCTTTTTCGCGGGCCCGAACACTGAAGCTTTCTTT. Its protein is CASFFAGPNTEAFF.

CDR3 DNA sequence: TGTGCCAGCAGCCCCGGTAGCAGATCCTCTGGAAACACCATATATTTT. It yields the protein CASSPGSRSSGNTIYF. The chain joins TRBV5-4 to TRBJ1-3; unclear D gene. Germline CDR1 reads SGHNT; CDR2 reads YYREEE (reference sequence). V lost 4 bases and J lost 0, with 14 bases in between. The CDR3 contains 16 residues.